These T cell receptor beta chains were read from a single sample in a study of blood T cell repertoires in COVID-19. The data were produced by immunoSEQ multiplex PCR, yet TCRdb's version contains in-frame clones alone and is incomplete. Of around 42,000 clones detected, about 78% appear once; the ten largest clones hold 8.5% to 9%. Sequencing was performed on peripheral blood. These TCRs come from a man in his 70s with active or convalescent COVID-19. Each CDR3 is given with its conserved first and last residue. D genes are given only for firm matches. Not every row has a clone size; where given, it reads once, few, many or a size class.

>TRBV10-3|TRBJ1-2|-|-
CAISRDTYGYTF
TGTGCCATCAGTAGGGACACCTATGGCTACACCTTC
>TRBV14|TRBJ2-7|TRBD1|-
CASSPRLKDRGTRGQYF
TGTGCCAGCAGCCCCCGCCTGAAGGACAGGGGGACCCGGGGGCAGTACTTC
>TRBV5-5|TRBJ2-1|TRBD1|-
CASSPRQGFNEQFF
TGTGCCAGCAGCCCTAGACAGGGCTTCAATGAGCAGTTCTTC
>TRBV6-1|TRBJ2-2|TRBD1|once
CASSGATGTGGADGELFF
TGTGCCAGCAGTGGAGCTACCGGGACAGGGGGCGCGGACGGGGAGCTGTTTTTT
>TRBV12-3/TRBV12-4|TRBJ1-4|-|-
CATRGRDEKLFF
TGTGCCACCCGTGGCAGGGATGAAAAACTGTTTTTT
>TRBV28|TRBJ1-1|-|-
CASSPNRGTEAFF
TGTGCCAGCAGCCCTAACCGGGGGACTGAAGCTTTCTTT
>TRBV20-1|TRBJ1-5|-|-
CRAQGKGPQHF
TGCAGGGCACAGGGAAAGGGGCCCCAGCATTTT
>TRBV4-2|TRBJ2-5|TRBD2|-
CASSQDGGGRPETQYF
TGTGCCAGCAGCCAAGATGGCGGGGGGCGTCCTGAGACCCAGTACTTC
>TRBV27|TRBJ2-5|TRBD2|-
CASSGGGGGRVETQYF
TGTGCCAGCAGTGGAGGCGGCGGGGGGCGGGTGGAGACCCAGTACTTC
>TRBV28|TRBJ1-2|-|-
CASRNTGYYGYTF
TGTGCCAGCAGAAATACAGGGTACTATGGCTACACCTTC
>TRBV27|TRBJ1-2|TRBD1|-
CASSSKTGAYGYTF
TGTGCCAGCAGTTCGAAGACAGGGGCCTATGGCTACACCTTC
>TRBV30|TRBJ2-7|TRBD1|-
CAWSPGTAVYEQYF
TGTGCCTGGAGTCCCGGGACAGCCGTCTACGAGCAGTACTTC
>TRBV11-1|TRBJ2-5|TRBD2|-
CASSRERGRAETQYF
TGTGCCAGCAGCCGGGAGCGGGGAAGGGCTGAGACCCAGTACTTC
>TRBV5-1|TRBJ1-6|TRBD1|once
CASSSGQGYSPLHF
TGCGCCAGCAGCAGCGGACAGGGATATTCACCCCTCCACTTT
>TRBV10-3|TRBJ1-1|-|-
CAISVQGENTEAFF
TGTGCCATCAGTGTTCAAGGGGAGAACACTGAAGCTTTCTTT
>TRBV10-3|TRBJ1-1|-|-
CAISDQGEAFF
TGTGCCATCAGTGATCAGGGTGAAGCTTTCTTT
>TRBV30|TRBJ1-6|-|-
CAWSASGEVLHF
TGTGCCTGGAGTGCTAGCGGCGAGGTCCTCCACTTT
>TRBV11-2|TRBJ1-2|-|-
CASSPRGGMGYYGYTF
TGTGCCAGCAGCCCGAGGGGAGGGATGGGGTACTATGGCTACACCTTC